These 26 T cell receptor beta chains share one sample of origin, sequenced in a study of CD8 T cells in Susac syndrome. About 0.45 to 1 ug RNA was reverse transcribed with random hexamers. Each CDR3 protein gets one entry after TCRdb re-called the immunoSEQ multiplex PCR reads with MiXCR. The sample carries about 150,000 distinct CDR3 sequences, 93% recorded once. Sequenced material: CD4+ T cells from PBMCs. These receptors were collected from a human donor with multiple sclerosis.

This chain links TRBV15 with TRBJ2-7; a possible D gene is TRBD1 (5 bases). Germline V gives CDR1 LNHNV, CDR2 YYDKDF (reference sequence). The CDR3 extends over 14 amino acids. The V and J ends lost 5 bases and 2 bases respectively, with 13 bases between them. CDR3 residues: CATSVRQPAYEQYF. DNA for the CDR3: TGTGCCACCAGCGTTCGACAGCCGGCCTACGAGCAGTACTTC.

The chain combines TRBV14 with TRBJ1-2; D not resolved. CDR1 and CDR2 from the germline V gene are SGHDN and FVKESK. CDR3 length: 17 residues. The ends were cut back, 1 base at V and 3 bases at J, with 18 bases in the middle. The CDR3 coding sequence is TGTGCCAGCAGCCAAGTTGGGTGGAGACGAGGAGACTATGGCTACACCTTC. Protein sequence: CASSQVGWRRGDYGYTF.

The chain carries TRBV29-1 and TRBJ2-2, with unresolved D. Per the germline V gene, CDR1 is SQVTM and CDR2 is ANQGSEA. The CDR3 extends over 11 amino acids. Deletions cut 5 bases from V and 1 base from J, with 2 bases between. CDR3 in amino acids: CSVRNTGELFF. CDR3 sequence (DNA): TGCAGCGTTAGGAACACCGGGGAGCTGTTTTTT.

The V call is TRBV11-2, the J call TRBJ2-4, with 8 bases aligning to TRBD2. J gave up 0 bases and V 4 bases, and 5 bases lay outside the gene matches. CDR3 length: 16 residues. Germline CDR1 is SGHAT and CDR2 is FQNNGV. The CDR3 loop is CASSSRGAVAKNIQYF. The DNA of the CDR3 is TGTGCCAGCAGCTCGCGGGGGGCGGTAGCCAAAAACATTCAGTACTTC.

V is TRBV6-2 or TRBV6-3 and J is TRBJ2-5; perhaps D is TRBD1 or TRBD2 (5 bases each). Trimming took off 5 bases at V and 5 bases at J, with 12 bases between the two ends. Germline V lookup: CDR1 MNHEY, CDR2 SVGEGT. This CDR3 has 13 residues. The CDR3 nucleotides are TGTGCCAGCAGTCGCGACTGGGGGGAGACCCAGTACTTC. It translates to CASSRDWGETQYF.

The chain joins TRBV18 to TRBJ2-7; 11 nucleotides agree with TRBD2. V shed 3 bases and J 1 base; nucleotides not matched to a gene: 5. The length of the CDR3 is 16 residues. From germline, CDR1 is KGHSH and CDR2 LQKENI. This CDR3 reads CASSPALAGASYEQYF. CDR3 coding DNA: TGTGCCAGCTCACCCGCACTAGCGGGAGCTTCCTACGAGCAGTACTTC.

The genes are TRBV24-1 and TRBJ2-3, with D perhaps matching TRBD1 (6 bases). CDR3 size: 15 residues. V was clipped by 3 bases and J by 6 bases, with 15 bases between them. Germline values: CDR1 KGHDR, CDR2 SFDVKD. The CDR3 protein is CATSDHRDAADTQYF. CDR3 nucleotide sequence: TGTGCCACCAGTGATCACAGGGATGCGGCCGATACGCAGTATTTT.

The chain is built from TRBV5-1 and TRBJ2-7; the match to TRBD1 covers 12 bases. The V and J ends lost 0 bases and 7 bases, in that order; junction bases with no gene match: 5. The CDR3 contains 15 residues. The germline CDR1 and CDR2 sequences are SGHRS and YFSETQ. In nucleotides, the CDR3 is TGCGCCAGCAGCTTGGAGGGACAGGGGGCTGGGGAGCAGTACTTC. Amino acids: CASSLEGQGAGEQYF.

The chain employs TRBV18 and TRBJ2-7; D might be TRBD2 (5 bases). The CDR3 runs 12 residues. Trimming left V 1 base short and J 6 bases short, with 7 bases between. Per the germline V gene, CDR1 is KGHSH and CDR2 is LQKENI. The CDR3 loop is CASSPRGLEQYF. The CDR3 coding sequence is TGTGCCAGCTCACCACGAGGGCTCGAGCAGTACTTC.

J is TRBJ1-1 and V is TRBV5-1; D call uncertain. Germline V lookup: CDR1 SGHRS, CDR2 YFSETQ. Trimming cost V 2 bases and J 4 bases, with 6 bases left between them. The CDR3 extends over 12 amino acids. The CDR3 sequence: CASSFDGTEAFF. Here the CDR3 DNA reads TGCGCCAGCAGCTTCGATGGCACTGAAGCTTTCTTT.

The chain carries TRBV12-3 or TRBV12-4 and TRBJ2-7, with 8 bases fitting TRBD2. The length of the CDR3 is 13 residues. V lost 6 bases, J lost 0 bases, and 1 base stayed unmatched. Here the CDR3 DNA reads TGTGCCAGCAGGACTAGCGACTCCTACGAGCAGTACTTC. This gives the protein CASRTSDSYEQYF.

The genes are TRBV18 and TRBJ1-1; 9 bases fit TRBD1. The CDR3 covers 17 residues. Germline V gene lookup returns CDR1 KGHSH and CDR2 LQKENI. The trim removed 4 bases at V and 3 bases at J, leaving 12 bases unmatched. In DNA form, the CDR3 reads TGTGCCAGCTCACTACTTGTTGGACAGGGGACGGACACTGAAGCTTTCTTT. It translates to CASSLLVGQGTDTEAFF.

Concerning this clonotype itself: The junction departs from germline at one end; a sequencing error may be responsible. CDR3 protein: CASSSRPGTVMGFETFF. The CDR3 bases are TGTGCCAGCAGTTCGCGTCCCGGGACAGTAATGGGGTTTGAAACTTTCTTT. This chain joins TRBV6-5 and TRBJ1-1, with 7 positions matching TRBD1. CDR3 length: 17 amino acids. The germline V gene encodes CDR1 MNHEY and CDR2 SVGAGI.

This clonotype came up a few times. This rearrangement joins TRBV20-1 to TRBJ2-7; D call uncertain. Germline values: CDR1 DFQATT, CDR2 SNEGSKA (reference sequence). The CDR3 extends over 12 amino acids. The V end lost 6 bases, the J end lost 3 bases, and 12 bases lay between the germline ends. The CDR3 bases are TGCAGTGCACTTAGAAATAACTACGAGCAGTACTTC. Translating gives CSALRNNYEQYF.

This rearrangement joins TRBV12-3 or TRBV12-4 to TRBJ1-2; 10 nucleotides align to TRBD1. Losses at the gene ends were 5 bases for V and 4 bases for J; bases not matched to a gene: 4. The CDR3 spans 14 residues. CDR3 region: CASSPTGGSYGYTF. CDR3 bases: TGTGCCAGCAGTCCGACAGGGGGCTCCTATGGCTACACCTTC.

This chain joins TRBV4-3 and TRBJ2-1; unclear D gene. Trimming pared 1 base from V and 5 bases from J, leaving 15 bases between. Germline V gene sequence: CDR1 LGHNA, CDR2 YSLEER. This CDR3 has 16 residues. The CDR3 DNA reads as TGCGCCAGCAGCCAAGGATACCGTACAATCCACAATGAGCAGTTCTTC. Protein product: CASSQGYRTIHNEQFF.

The table lists this clonotype with a count of one. The chain joins TRBV6-1 to TRBJ1-5; TRBD1 matches 8 bases. CDR1 is MNHNS, CDR2 SASEGT, per germline. The V and J ends lost 1 base and 4 bases, in that order; junction bases with no gene match: 6. The length of the CDR3 is 16 residues. The CDR3 is CASSEGAGGWNQPQHF. CDR3 nucleotide sequence: TGTGCCAGCAGTGAAGGGGCAGGGGGCTGGAATCAGCCCCAGCATTTT.

CDR3 in amino acids: CASSFQLGNTEAFF. CDR3 coding DNA: TGCGCCAGCAGCTTCCAATTAGGGAACACTGAAGCTTTCTTT. This chain connects TRBV5-1 to TRBJ1-1; no clear D gene. Trimming took off 2 bases at V and 1 base at J, with 9 bases between the two ends. Germline V gene sequence: CDR1 SGHRS, CDR2 YFSETQ. The CDR3 spans 14 residues.

CDR3 sequence reads: CAWSVQGETGNTIYF. The CDR3, as DNA: TGTGCCTGGAGTGTACAAGGGGAGACAGGAAACACCATATATTTT. The rearrangement joins TRBV30 to TRBJ1-3; maybe TRBD1 (5 bases). V lost 0 bases to trimming and J lost 4 bases, with 13 bases between them. There are 15 residues in the CDR3. Per the germline V gene, CDR1 is GTSNPN and CDR2 is SVGIG (reference sequence).

V and J are TRBV5-1 and TRBJ2-7, with 13 positions matching TRBD2. CDR3 length: 15 residues. Germline V gene lookup returns CDR1 SGHRS and CDR2 YFSETQ. Trimming cost V 0 bases and J 7 bases; bases outside gene matches: 4. Here the CDR3 DNA reads TGCGCCAGCAGCTTGGGAGGACTAGCGGGGGTGGAGCAGTACTTC. This encodes CASSLGGLAGVEQYF.

This chain joins TRBV6-2 or TRBV6-3 and TRBJ2-7; the D gene is possibly TRBD1 (6 bases). The CDR3 runs to 13 residues. Germline V CDR1 and CDR2: MNHEY, SVGEGT. The ends were cut back, 2 bases at V and 6 bases at J, with 11 bases in the middle. CDR3 amino acids: CASSYPGAAEQYF. CDR3 nucleotide sequence: TGTGCCAGCAGTTACCCAGGGGCGGCCGAGCAGTACTTC.

This chain joins TRBV10-2 and TRBJ1-5; weak D call: TRBD1 (5 bases). The germline V and J ends were trimmed by 2 bases and 5 bases, with 10 bases remaining between them. From germline, CDR1 is WSHSY and CDR2 SAAADI. The CDR3 sequence is 14 residues long. The CDR3 sequence is CASSEQGMHQPQHF. The CDR3 nucleotides read TGCGCCAGCAGTGAGCAGGGAATGCATCAGCCCCAGCATTTT.

The chain links TRBV2 to TRBJ1-4; D is possibly TRBD1 (5 bases). Germline V gene data show CDR1 as SNHLY and CDR2 as FYNNEI. The CDR3 totals 14 residues. V was pared by 6 bases and J by 7 bases, with 15 bases between. Written as DNA, the CDR3 is TGTGCCAGCAGCGGCGGGACGCGAGGTGAAAAACTGTTTTTT. It is translated as CASSGGTRGEKLFF.

V and J are TRBV18 and TRBJ2-5; 12 positions match TRBD2. The CDR3 has 16 residues. Germline-derived CDR1 and CDR2 are KGHSH and LQKENI. J lost 5 bases, V lost 0 bases, and 4 bases had no gene match. CDR3 sequence: CASSPPGLAGFETQYF. The CDR3 DNA reads as TGTGCCAGCTCACCACCGGGACTAGCGGGTTTTGAGACCCAGTACTTC.

This chain uses TRBV4-2 with TRBJ2-7; TRBD2 aligns across 8 bases. Looked up from germline, CDR1 is LGHNA and CDR2 is YNFKEQ. The V segment lost 3 bases and the J segment 2 bases; nucleotides outside the gene matches: 3. This CDR3 has 14 residues. The CDR3 loop reads CASSQGLGTYEQYF. In DNA, the CDR3 is TGTGCCAGCAGCCAGGGACTAGGCACCTACGAGCAGTACTTC.

V is TRBV5-4 and J is TRBJ1-2, with 12 positions matching TRBD1. CDR1 and CDR2 from the germline V gene are SGHNT and YYREEE (reference sequence). The CDR3 sequence is 14 residues long. J lost 13 bases, V lost 4 bases, and 11 bases had no gene match. The CDR3 DNA is TGTGCCAGCAGCCTGGGACAGGGGGCGATCCGGCTCACCTTC. Translated, it gives CASSLGQGAIRLTF.